Sequencing of this T cell receptor (beta chain) was carried out in a study of T-cell reconstitution after alpha-beta-depleted transplantation in children. General study points: It was reported that alpha-beta T cells came from several hundred expanded graft clones (about two months after transplant). Surviving recipient T cells and intrathymic progenitors accounted for some patients' high TCRbeta diversity at day 60. A year post-transplant, T-cell counts and diversity derived mostly from newly produced T cells.

Unique molecular identifiers tagged the TCRbeta library. TCRdb independently ran MiXCR on the PCR reads; one entry per CDR3 protein. This table has approximately 120,000 distinct CDR3 sequences, more than 9.5% appearing once. A few counts support this clonotype. What it recognizes is unknown. Sequencing used PBMCs, mostly from graft donor cells, obtained 180 days after TCRalphabeta/CD19-depleted stem cell transplant. This receptor was identified in a girl less than two years old who had a stem cell transplant for combined immunodeficiency, so the T cells may come from the graft donor.

In DNA, the CDR3 is TGCGCCAGCAGCCAAGGGGACAGGAGCACAGATACGCAGTATTTT. Translating it yields CASSQGDRSTDTQYF. The chain employs TRBV4-1 and TRBJ2-3; TRBD1 aligns across 8 bases. CDR1 is MGHRA, CDR2 YSYEKL, per germline. The CDR3 is made up of 15 amino acids. V shed 1 base, J shed 0 bases, and the junction held 0 bases outside the gene matches.